Below, 21 T cell receptor beta chains from the same sample are listed, as sequenced in a study of blood T cells in healthy people across ages. Using a J-beta primer mix together with a sample-barcoded 5' primer, a second PCR was run for 7 to 11 cycles. From the 5' RACE reads, TCRdb called clonotypes with MiXCR, one entry per CDR3 protein. The sample consists of about 1.1 million distinct CDR3 sequences, around two fifths of them appearing once. The sample was blood. These receptors were obtained from a man in his late teens or twenties in good health.

The chain joins TRBV15 to TRBJ2-1, with D unresolved. The CDR3 is made up of 13 amino acids. CDR1 LNHNV and CDR2 YYDKDF come from the germline V gene (reference sequence). V lost 2 bases to trimming and J lost 10 bases, with 12 bases between them. The CDR3 nucleotides are TGTGCCACCAGCAGACCAATGCCACCCGAGCAGTTCTTC. Amino acids: CATSRPMPPEQFF.

V gene TRBV4-1 combines with J gene TRBJ1-4; D unclear. CDR3 size: 16 residues. V dropped 2 bases and J dropped 0 bases, with 10 bases sitting between them. The germline V gene has CDR1 MGHRA and CDR2 YSYEKL. The CDR3 spells CASSQQAGATNEKLFF. The CDR3, as DNA: TGCGCCAGCAGCCAACAGGCAGGAGCAACTAATGAAAAACTGTTTTTT.

This chain joins TRBV12-3 or TRBV12-4 and TRBJ2-6; D remains unclear. This CDR3 region has 12 residues. Between the trimmed V and J ends, which lost 11 bases and 0 bases, there was a span of 5 bases. CDR3 in DNA: TGTGCCCTCGGCTCTGGGGCCAACGTCCTGACTTTC. Translation gives CALGSGANVLTF.

The chain uses TRBV12-3 or TRBV12-4 and TRBJ2-3, with D tentatively TRBD2 (6 bases). The CDR3 contains 16 residues. Deletions cut 0 bases from V and 4 bases from J, with 14 bases between. The CDR3 here is CASSLATGVRADTQYF. Written as DNA, the CDR3 is TGTGCCAGCAGTTTAGCGACGGGGGTTAGAGCAGATACGCAGTATTTT.

The rearrangement links TRBV7-9 to TRBJ1-2, with no clear D. V lost 2 bases and J 1 base, leaving 5 bases between the germline ends. This CDR3 has 13 residues. Germline V gene data show CDR1 as SEHNR and CDR2 as FQNEAQ (reference sequence). The CDR3 reads CASSLPHNYGYTF. The CDR3 bases are TGTGCCAGCAGCTTACCGCATAACTATGGCTACACCTTC.

Concerning this clonotype itself: At one end the junction does not follow the germline gene, possibly because of a read error. The V and J genes are TRBV4-1 and TRBJ2-1; D remains ambiguous. The CDR3 is 15 residues long. Germline CDR1 reads MGHRA; CDR2 reads YSYEKL. CDR3 sequence: CASSQELTPYKEQFF. The CDR3 DNA is TGCGCCAGCAGCCAAGAGTTAACCCCCTACAAGGAGCAGTTCTTC.

CDR3 coding DNA: TGCAGTGCTAGTAGCGGAGGGTCTACCTACGAGCAGTACTTC. The encoded protein is CSASSGGSTYEQYF. V gene TRBV20-1 combines with J gene TRBJ2-4; D is possibly TRBD2 (6 bases). The DNA end is more similar to TRBJ2-7, so the J call may be wrong. This CDR3 is built from 14 residues. Germline V gene sequence: CDR1 DFQATT, CDR2 SNEGSKA (reference sequence).

The chain links TRBV9 to TRBJ1-1, with TRBD1 identical over 8 bases. CDR3 length equals 13 residues. Germline V gene lookup returns CDR1 SGDLS and CDR2 YYNGEE. J was trimmed by 5 bases and V by 4 bases; bases with no gene match: 4. CDR3 protein: CASSKGQGTEAFF. The CDR3 DNA follows: TGTGCCAGCAGCAAAGGACAGGGAACTGAAGCTTTCTTT.

The V call is TRBV29-1, the J call TRBJ1-1; D is uncertain. V was clipped by 4 bases and J by 7 bases, with 13 bases between them. This CDR3 comprises 12 residues. Germline V lookup: CDR1 SQVTM, CDR2 ANQGSEA. Here the CDR3 DNA reads TGCAGCGTTGGAAGGGATCAGTATGAAGCTTTCTTT. It specifies CSVGRDQYEAFF.

This clonotype showed up just a few times. J is TRBJ2-7 and V is TRBV6-2 or TRBV6-3, with D perhaps given as TRBD1 or TRBD2 (6 bases each). Germline assignment: CDR1 MNHEY and CDR2 SVGEGT. V gave up 2 bases and J gave up 0 bases, with 11 bases separating them. The CDR3 extends over 15 amino acids. The CDR3 loop reads CASSYATGASYEQYF. The CDR3 coding sequence is TGTGCCAGCAGTTACGCCACGGGGGCCTCCTACGAGCAGTACTTC.

The chain has TRBV25-1 and TRBJ2-3; D is uncertain. Germline V gives CDR1 MGHDK, CDR2 SYGVNS. V was cut by 3 bases and J by 2 bases, with 9 bases left in between. The CDR3 totals 14 residues. Written as DNA, the CDR3 is TGTGCCAGCAGTGATACCGGGTTCACAGATACGCAGTATTTT. Encoded protein: CASSDTGFTDTQYF.

Here the CDR3 DNA reads TGCGCCAGCAGCTTGAGTCTGGACCTAGGAGCGGGGAAGCAGTTCTTC. It codes for CASSLSLDLGAGKQFF. This chain links TRBV5-1 with TRBJ2-1; 7 nucleotides match TRBD2. The length of the CDR3 is 16 residues. V was clipped by 1 base and J by 11 bases; unmatched bases: 15. Germline CDR1 reads SGHRS; CDR2 reads YFSETQ.

V and J are TRBV5-1 and TRBJ2-2; weak D call: TRBD2 (5 bases). The germline V and J ends were trimmed by 0 bases and 6 bases, with 9 bases remaining between them. CDR1 and CDR2 from the germline V gene are SGHRS and YFSETQ. CDR3 length: 14 residues. The CDR3 reads CASSLDGGAGELFF. The CDR3 bases are TGCGCCAGCAGCTTGGATGGAGGTGCCGGGGAGCTGTTTTTT. The complete variable domain, with remaining parts taken from reference TRBV5-1 and TRBJ2-2, reads KAGVTQTPRYLIKTRGQQVTLSCSPISGHRSVSWYQQTPGQGLQFLFEYFSETQRNKGNFPGRFSGRQFSNSRSEMNVSTLELGDSALYLCASSLDGGAGELFFGEGSRLTVL.

This sequence joins TRBV25-1 and TRBJ2-3; 9 bases agree with TRBD1. CDR1 is MGHDK and CDR2 is SYGVNS in the germline V gene. V dropped 8 bases and J dropped 2; count of bases not matched to a gene: 8. This CDR3 has 15 amino acids. The CDR3: CASGDRERSTDTQYF. CDR3 nucleotides: TGTGCCAGCGGGGACAGGGAGCGTTCCACAGATACGCAGTATTTT.

The V call is TRBV20-1, the J call TRBJ2-3; 11 nucleotides agree with TRBD2. Germline-derived CDR1 and CDR2 are DFQATT and SNEGSKA (reference sequence). The CDR3 contains 15 residues. V was clipped by 3 bases and J by 4 bases; unmatched bases: 6. CDR3 region: CSARVAGGPPDTQYF. The CDR3 DNA follows: TGCAGTGCTAGGGTAGCGGGGGGGCCCCCAGATACGCAGTATTTT.

This clonotype turned up a few times. The chain links TRBV11-3 to TRBJ2-2; unclear D gene. Trimming took off 2 bases at V and 7 bases at J, with 11 bases between the two ends. The CDR3 contains 14 residues. Looked up from germline, CDR1 is SGHNT and CDR2 is YENEEA. CDR3 coding DNA: TGTGCCAGCAGCTTAAAGTTAGCTGGCGGGGAGCTGTTTTTT. Translation: CASSLKLAGGELFF.

The chain is built from TRBV27 and TRBJ2-2; D might be TRBD2 (5 bases). Germline lookup yields CDR1 MNHEY and CDR2 SMNVEV (reference sequence). The CDR3 sequence is 17 residues long. V dropped 5 bases and J dropped 0 bases, with 16 bases sitting between them. CDR3 sequence: CASSTRRGLANTGELFF. The CDR3 nucleotides read TGTGCCAGCAGTACCCGGCGAGGGTTAGCGAACACCGGGGAGCTGTTTTTT.

On this clonotype itself: A read error is possible here, since a much larger clone lies one base away. The chain links TRBV6-5 to TRBJ2-1; D unclear. Germline CDR1 is MNHEY and CDR2 is SVGAGI. Trimming left V 2 bases short and J 8 bases short, with 4 bases between. The CDR3 totals 11 residues. The CDR3 spells CASSYEDEQFF. In DNA, the CDR3 is TGTGCCAGCAGTTACGAGGATGAGCAGTTCTTC.

The chain combines TRBV7-2 with TRBJ2-5; D gene uncertain. The CDR3 spans 14 residues. Germline V lookup: CDR1 SGHTA, CDR2 FQGNSA. V was pared by 3 bases and J by 0 bases, with 8 bases between. CDR3 DNA sequence: TGTGCCAGCAGCTTCCGCCAGTACCAAGAGACCCAGTACTTC. This gives the protein CASSFRQYQETQYF.

The chain couples TRBV4-3 to TRBJ1-5; D possibly corresponds to TRBD1 (5 bases). The length of the CDR3 is 14 residues. Trimming shortened V by 2 bases and J by 6 bases, and 11 bases separated the two germline ends. Germline CDR1 LGHNA, CDR2 YSLEER. The CDR3 protein is CASSQNGGIQPQHF. The CDR3 nucleotides are TGCGCCAGCAGCCAAAACGGGGGGATTCAGCCCCAGCATTTT.

There are many counts of this clonotype. At one boundary the junction diverges from the germline segment, which might be a read error. The chain is built from TRBV6-5 and TRBJ2-5; TRBD2 matches 12 bases. Germline V gene lookup returns CDR1 MNHEY and CDR2 SVGAGI. This CDR3 is built from 14 residues. CDR3 sequence: CASSPGLAGETQYF. CDR3 bases: TGCGCCAGCAGCCCGGGACTAGCGGGAGAGACCCAGTACTTC.